One and the same sample provided the 23 T cell receptor beta chains below, sequenced in a study of T cells in localized non-small cell lung cancer. TCRdb's copy holds only in-frame clones and misses some; the assay was immunoSEQ multiplex PCR. The table has around 10,000 clones, more than 45% seen once; the top ten hold roughly 4.2%. The sample was lymph node tissue, taken before any cancer treatment. These receptors were collected from a woman between 40 and 69 years old with stage II squamous cell lung carcinoma.

This clone occurred a few times. The chain couples TRBV9 to TRBJ1-4; TRBD1 agrees at 7 bases. Per germline, CDR1 SGDLS and CDR2 YYNGEE. The CDR3 contains 15 residues. The junction had 5 bases not matched to a gene; V was cut back by 4 bases and J by 2 bases. The CDR3 spells CASSTGQATNEKLFF. The CDR3 DNA reads as TGTGCCAGCAGCACCGGACAGGCGACTAATGAAAAACTGTTTTTT. Full variable domain (missing parts from reference TRBV9 and TRBJ1-4): DSGVTQTPKHLITATGQRVTLRCSPRSGDLSVYWYQQSLDQGLQFLIQYYNGEERAKGNILERFSAQQFPDLHSELNLSSLELGDSALYFCASSTGQATNEKLFFGSGTQLSVL.

V and J are TRBV12-5 and TRBJ2-7; no clear D. Trimming took off 7 bases at V and 0 bases at J, with 10 bases between the two ends. There are 13 residues in the CDR3. The germline V gene has CDR1 LGHNT and CDR2 FRNRAP. CDR3 protein: CASALTDSYEQYF. DNA for the CDR3: TGTGCTAGTGCCCTGACGGACTCCTACGAGCAGTACTTC.

This clone has a handful of counts. This chain connects TRBV6-8 to TRBJ2-1; the match to TRBD2 covers 8 bases. V dropped 10 bases and J dropped 7; count of bases not matched to a gene: 12. The germline gives CDR1 MNHGY, CDR2 SAAAGT. The CDR3 length is 14 residues. The CDR3 loop reads CAIRPGLDLNEQFF. The CDR3 nucleotides read TGTGCCATCAGGCCGGGACTAGATTTAAATGAGCAGTTCTTC.

This chain joins TRBV7-7 and TRBJ2-7; 10 bases fit TRBD1. The CDR3 runs to 16 residues. Germline V lookup: CDR1 SSHAT, CDR2 FNYEAQ (reference sequence). J was trimmed by 2 bases and V by 5 bases; bases with no gene match: 9. CDR3 in amino acids: CASSVLRQGAPYEQYF. The CDR3 DNA is TGTGCCAGCAGCGTACTTAGACAGGGGGCTCCCTACGAGCAGTACTTC.

On this clone: At one end the junction does not follow the germline gene, possibly because of a read error. J is TRBJ1-1 and V is TRBV9; possibly TRBD1 for D (5 bases). The CDR3 runs to 13 residues. CDR1 and CDR2 from the germline V gene are SGDLS and YYNGEE. In DNA form, the CDR3 reads TGTGCCAGCGCGGGACGGCAGAACACTAAAGCTTTCTTT. It translates to CASAGRQNTKAFF.

This rearrangement joins TRBV18 to TRBJ1-4; 7 bases agree with TRBD1. V gave up 3 bases and J gave up 6 bases; unmatched junction bases: 1. From germline, CDR1 is KGHSH and CDR2 LQKENI. The CDR3 is 13 residues long. In nucleotides, the CDR3 is TGTGCCAGCTCACCGGACAGGCATGAAAAACTGTTTTTT. Encoded protein: CASSPDRHEKLFF.

CDR3 sequence reads: CARGTGQNYGYTF. CDR3 nucleotides: TGTGCCAGGGGGACTGGACAGAACTATGGCTACACCTTC. This chain links TRBV2 with TRBJ1-2; the D gene is possibly TRBD1 (6 bases). The CDR3 covers 13 residues. The germline V and J ends were trimmed by 9 bases and 2 bases, with 13 bases remaining between them. The germline gives CDR1 SNHLY, CDR2 FYNNEI.

The chain carries TRBV30 and TRBJ2-1, with a weak D call TRBD1 (6 bases). The V end was cut by 0 bases, the J end by 1 base, with 13 bases between. CDR1 is GTSNPN and CDR2 is SVGIG in the germline V gene (reference sequence). The CDR3 sequence is 16 residues long. CDR3 region: CAWSVLGTGSYNEQFF. CDR3 DNA sequence: TGTGCCTGGAGTGTACTAGGAACAGGGTCCTACAATGAGCAGTTCTTC.

V usage is TRBV15 and J usage is TRBJ1-2; D is uncertain. Trimming left V 0 bases short and J 1 base short, with 12 bases between. Germline loops: CDR1 LNHNV, CDR2 YYDKDF (reference sequence). CDR3 length: 16 amino acids. The CDR3 DNA sequence: TGTGCCACCAGCAGAGATTCAGCGGTTTTTAACTATGGCTACACCTTC. It translates to CATSRDSAVFNYGYTF.

DNA of the CDR3: TGTGCCAGCAGTTCCGGGACACTGGCCCGCGACACTGAAGCTTTCTTT. The encoded protein is CASSSGTLARDTEAFF. V is TRBV6-8 and J is TRBJ1-1; TRBD1 is a possible D gene (6 bases). The V gene lost 4 bases and the J gene lost 3 bases, with 18 bases spanning the gap. The CDR3 loop spans 16 amino acids. Germline CDR1 is MNHGY and CDR2 is SAAAGT.

In this sample, this clone turned up a few times. The V call is TRBV6-8, the J call TRBJ2-7, with 8 bases matching TRBD2. CDR3 length: 16 amino acids. Germline CDR1 MNHGY, CDR2 SAAAGT. V was pared by 6 bases and J by 5 bases, with 15 bases of the junction left unmatched. The chain's CDR3 is CASRRAGGGGGDEQYF. The CDR3 coding sequence is TGTGCCAGCAGAAGGGCGGGAGGAGGCGGAGGGGACGAGCAGTACTTC.

The chain combines TRBV30 with TRBJ2-3; maybe TRBD1 (6 bases). Germline CDR1 is GTSNPN and CDR2 is SVGIG (reference sequence). V was shortened by 4 bases and J by 2 bases, with 13 bases between the two germline ends. The CDR3 spans 14 residues. CDR3 amino acids: CAWTRQVTTDTQYF. CDR3 coding DNA: TGTGCCTGGACTCGACAGGTTACCACAGATACGCAGTATTTT.

This clone is medium-sized (0.01 to 0.1%) in the sample. The genes are TRBV4-1 and TRBJ2-5; D perhaps matches TRBD2 (6 bases). Trimming left V 4 bases short and J 0 bases short, with 15 bases between. Germline CDR1 is MGHRA and CDR2 is YSYEKL. The CDR3 has 16 residues. CDR3 region: CASSPPGGNDQETQYF. The CDR3 region has the DNA TGCGCCAGCAGCCCCCCCGGGGGTAACGACCAAGAGACCCAGTACTTC.

This chain uses TRBV7-5 with TRBJ2-1; the D call of TRBD2 is as the table states it, not checked on the DNA. TRBV7-5 represents a pseudogene. The CDR3 is 16 amino acids. The CDR3 nucleotides are TGTGCCAGCAGCTTGGACGCTAGCTTAAGTGTCAATGAGCAGTTCTTC. Protein: CASSLDASLSVNEQFF.

Only a few counts were recorded for this clone. The gene calls are TRBV6-8 and TRBJ1-2, with no clear D. V lost 6 bases to trimming and J lost 2 bases, with 16 bases between them. This CDR3 is 15 amino acids long. Germline-derived CDR1 and CDR2 are MNHGY and SAAAGT. The CDR3 protein is CASSATLLMNYGYTF. The CDR3 coding sequence is TGTGCCAGCAGCGCGACCCTGCTGATGAACTATGGCTACACCTTC.

Here the CDR3 reads CASSASGAEQYF. CDR3 nucleotide sequence: TGTGCCAGCAGTGCCAGCGGAGCTGAGCAGTACTTC. The gene calls are TRBV9 and TRBJ2-7; perhaps TRBD2 as D (5 bases). This CDR3 has 12 residues. CDR1 is SGDLS, CDR2 YYNGEE, per germline. V lost 5 bases, J lost 7 bases, and 13 bases lay in between. Full variable domain (rest looked up from reference TRBV9 and TRBJ2-7): DSGVTQTPKHLITATGQRVTLRCSPRSGDLSVYWYQQSLDQGLQFLIQYYNGEERAKGNILERFSAQQFPDLHSELNLSSLELGDSALYFCASSASGAEQYFGPGTRLTVT.

V is TRBV25-1 and J is TRBJ2-1; D is possibly TRBD2 (6 bases). CDR1 is MGHDK and CDR2 is SYGVNS in the germline V gene. CDR3 length equals 15 residues. V lost 7 bases to trimming and J lost 5 bases, with 18 bases between them. CDR3 bases: TGTGCCAGCAACCCTGGGGACTGGGGCGACAATGAGCAGTTCTTC. It specifies CASNPGDWGDNEQFF. Together with reference TRBV25-1 and TRBJ2-1, the CDR3 gives the full variable domain: EADIYQTPRYLVIGTGKKITLECSQTMGHDKMYWYQQDPGMELHLIHYSYGVNSTEKGDLSSESTVSRIRTEHFPLTLESARPSHTSQYLCASNPGDWGDNEQFFGPGTRLTVL.

The chain joins TRBV6-8 to TRBJ1-2, with TRBD1 identical over 9 bases. Germline V gene data show CDR1 as MNHGY and CDR2 as SAAAGT. Losses at the gene ends were 7 bases for V and 8 bases for J; bases not matched to a gene: 14. The CDR3 contains 15 residues. The DNA for the CDR3 is TGTGCCAGCACCGGGACAGGGAATCTTTTGGACGGCTACACCTTC. The encoded protein is CASTGTGNLLDGYTF.

This chain links TRBV14 with TRBJ2-7, with TRBD2 matching over 10 bases. This CDR3 is built from 18 residues. Germline assignment: CDR1 SGHDN and CDR2 FVKESK. The junction had 13 bases not matched to a gene; V was cut back by 3 bases and J by 2 bases. The CDR3 bases are TGTGCCAGCAGCCAGGGGGGAGCTAGCGGGAGCTACCCCTACGAGCAGTACTTC. Translation gives CASSQGGASGSYPYEQYF.

This rearrangement joins TRBV15 to TRBJ1-5; tentatively, D is TRBD1 (5 bases). Trimming pared 5 bases from V and 1 base from J, leaving 21 bases between. CDR1 LNHNV and CDR2 YYDKDF come from the germline V gene (reference sequence). There are 18 residues in the CDR3. CDR3 DNA sequence: TGTGCCACCAGCCTGGGGGGAAGGGCCGGATTAAGCAATCAGCCCCAGCATTTT. This codes for CATSLGGRAGLSNQPQHF.

The V and J genes are TRBV5-1 and TRBJ2-7; D is tentatively TRBD1 or TRBD2 (6 bases each). The CDR3 runs to 15 residues. The V end was cut by 4 bases, the J end by 1 base, with 15 bases between. CDR1 and CDR2 from the germline V gene are SGHRS and YFSETQ. CDR3 protein: CASSLRDTTSYEQYF. The CDR3 DNA reads TGCGCCAGCAGCCTGCGGGACACGACTTCCTACGAGCAGTACTTC.

This clone was counted a single time. V is TRBV18 and J is TRBJ1-1; D remains unclear. CDR1 is KGHSH and CDR2 is LQKENI in the germline V gene. This CDR3 is 12 amino acids long. V lost 2 bases, J lost 1 base, and 2 bases lay in between. This chain's CDR3 is CASSPSNTEAFF. The CDR3, as DNA: TGTGCCAGCTCACCATCGAACACTGAAGCTTTCTTT.

The V gene is TRBV11-3, the J gene TRBJ2-1, with 7 positions matching TRBD2. Germline CDR1 and CDR2: SGHNT and YENEEA. The CDR3 extends over 15 amino acids. J was trimmed by 2 bases and V by 3 bases; bases with no gene match: 4. The CDR3 DNA follows: TGTGCCAGCAGCTTTAGCGGGTCTACCTACAATGAGCAGTTCTTC. Translating it yields CASSFSGSTYNEQFF.